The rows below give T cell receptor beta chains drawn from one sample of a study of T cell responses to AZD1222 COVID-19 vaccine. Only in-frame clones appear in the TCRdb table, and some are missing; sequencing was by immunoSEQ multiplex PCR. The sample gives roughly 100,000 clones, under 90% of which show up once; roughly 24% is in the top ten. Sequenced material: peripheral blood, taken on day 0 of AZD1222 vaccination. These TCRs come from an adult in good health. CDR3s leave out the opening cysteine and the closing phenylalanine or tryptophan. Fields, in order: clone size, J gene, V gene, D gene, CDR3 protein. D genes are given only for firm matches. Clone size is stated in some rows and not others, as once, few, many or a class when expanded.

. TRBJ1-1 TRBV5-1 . ASSTGQLHTGTEAF
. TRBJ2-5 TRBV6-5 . ASGGPQDGETQY
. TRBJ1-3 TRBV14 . ASSQAGSSGNTIY
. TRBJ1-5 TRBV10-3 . AISESRGGNQPQH
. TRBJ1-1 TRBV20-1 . SAQRLREAF
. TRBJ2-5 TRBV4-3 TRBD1 ASSQDIQGTGDWETQY
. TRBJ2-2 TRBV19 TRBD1 ASRPGQGLTGELF
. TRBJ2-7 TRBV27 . ASIPTLTETYEQY
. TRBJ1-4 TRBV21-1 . ASTSTGLNEKLF
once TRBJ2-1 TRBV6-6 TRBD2 ASSYPGLAGVEQF
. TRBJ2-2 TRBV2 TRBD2 ASRSTSGSRGELF
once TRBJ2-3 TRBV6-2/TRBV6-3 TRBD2 ASTPLTGTSGSFGDTQY
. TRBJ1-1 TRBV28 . ASGNTPEAF
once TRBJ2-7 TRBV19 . ASSILQGGTYEQY
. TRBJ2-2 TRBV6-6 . ASSYGGQGAGELF
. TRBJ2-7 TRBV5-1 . ASSLSQGPYEQY
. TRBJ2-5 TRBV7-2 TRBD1 ASSSRGRQGLRETQY
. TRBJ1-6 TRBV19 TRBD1 ASSRGQGYNSPLH
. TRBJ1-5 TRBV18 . ASSGAELNQPQH
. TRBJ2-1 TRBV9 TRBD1 ASSAEQGTSYNEQF
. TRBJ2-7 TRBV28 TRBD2 ASSLAGGSNEQY
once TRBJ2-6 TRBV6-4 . ASSPGLAGANVLT
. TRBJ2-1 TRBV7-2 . ASSLGQAFGEQF
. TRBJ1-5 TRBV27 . ASSLSAGAQGAQH
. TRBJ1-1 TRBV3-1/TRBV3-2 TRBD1 ASSQEGGGSEAF
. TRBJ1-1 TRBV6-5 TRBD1 ASPPPDRPTEAF